The clone carrying this T cell receptor beta chain was seen more than once but under ten times. What it binds is unknown. V lost 5 bases, J lost 3 bases, and 8 bases stayed unmatched. The CDR3 has 15 residues. This sample is part of a study of spatial heterogeneity in lung cancer. On the study more broadly: Follow-up PBMC specimens underwent sequencing when available; their median timing was around 2 years after resection. Compared with alpha-chain sequences, beta-chain sequences were consistently detected in greater numbers.

Time point defined: blood at routine non-recurrence follow-up after resection. TCRdb redid the calling of the 5' RACE reads with MiXCR, one entry per CDR3 protein. The sample contains about 41,000 distinct CDR3 sequences, over 9.5% of which appear only once. General study points: More often at tumor resection than at routine follow-up, ubiquitous expanded tumor TCRs were detected in the blood.

The sequence was obtained from a female donor with early-stage non-small cell lung cancer. The specimen was PBMCs, collected at follow-up. The V and J genes are TRBV12-3 or TRBV12-4 and TRBJ2-5; the match to TRBD2 covers 8 bases. This CDR3 reads CASSPGGSGEETQYF. CDR3 sequence (DNA): TGTGCCAGCAGTCCCGGCGGTAGCGGGGAAGAGACCCAGTACTTC.